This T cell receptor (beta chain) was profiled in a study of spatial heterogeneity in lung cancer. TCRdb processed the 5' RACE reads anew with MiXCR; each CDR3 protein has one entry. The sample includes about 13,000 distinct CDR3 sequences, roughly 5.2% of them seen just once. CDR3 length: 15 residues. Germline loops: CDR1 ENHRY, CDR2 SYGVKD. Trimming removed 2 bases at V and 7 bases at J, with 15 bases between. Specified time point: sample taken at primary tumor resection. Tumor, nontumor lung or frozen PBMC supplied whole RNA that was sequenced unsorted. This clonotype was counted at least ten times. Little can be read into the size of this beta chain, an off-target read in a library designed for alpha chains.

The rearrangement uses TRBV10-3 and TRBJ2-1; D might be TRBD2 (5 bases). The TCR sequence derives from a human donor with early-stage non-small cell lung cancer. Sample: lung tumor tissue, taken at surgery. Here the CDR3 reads CAISERSSSGNEQFF. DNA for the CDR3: TGTGCCATCAGTGAGCGTTCTAGCTCTGGGAATGAGCAGTTCTTC.